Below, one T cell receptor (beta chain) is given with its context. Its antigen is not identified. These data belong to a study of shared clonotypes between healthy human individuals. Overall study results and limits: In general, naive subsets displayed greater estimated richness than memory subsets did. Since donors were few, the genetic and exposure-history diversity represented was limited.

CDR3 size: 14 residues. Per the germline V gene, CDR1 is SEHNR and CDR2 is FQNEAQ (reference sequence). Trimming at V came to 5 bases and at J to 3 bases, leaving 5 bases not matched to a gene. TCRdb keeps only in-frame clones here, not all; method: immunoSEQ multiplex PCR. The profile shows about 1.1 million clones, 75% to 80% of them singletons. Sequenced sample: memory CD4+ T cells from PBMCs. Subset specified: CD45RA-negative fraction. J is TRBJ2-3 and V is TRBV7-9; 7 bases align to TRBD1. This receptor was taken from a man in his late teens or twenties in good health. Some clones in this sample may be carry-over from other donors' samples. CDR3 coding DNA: TGTGCCAGCAGCGCCGACAGGGAGACAGATACGCAGTATTTT. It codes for CASSADRETDTQYF.